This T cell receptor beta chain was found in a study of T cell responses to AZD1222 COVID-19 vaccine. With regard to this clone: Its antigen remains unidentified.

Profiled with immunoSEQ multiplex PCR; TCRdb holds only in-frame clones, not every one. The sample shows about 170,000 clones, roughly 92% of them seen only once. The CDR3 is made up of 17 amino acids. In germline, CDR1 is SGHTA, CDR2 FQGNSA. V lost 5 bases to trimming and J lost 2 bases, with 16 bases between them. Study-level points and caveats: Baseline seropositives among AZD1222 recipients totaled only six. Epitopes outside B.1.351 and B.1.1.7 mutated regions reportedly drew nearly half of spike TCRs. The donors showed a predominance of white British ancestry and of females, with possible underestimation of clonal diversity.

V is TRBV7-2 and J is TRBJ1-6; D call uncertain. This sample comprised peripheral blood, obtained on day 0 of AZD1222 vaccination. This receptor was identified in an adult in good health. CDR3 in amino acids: CASSPRSGWTYNSPLHF. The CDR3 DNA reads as TGTGCCAGCAGCCCTCGTAGCGGGTGGACCTATAATTCACCCCTCCACTTT.